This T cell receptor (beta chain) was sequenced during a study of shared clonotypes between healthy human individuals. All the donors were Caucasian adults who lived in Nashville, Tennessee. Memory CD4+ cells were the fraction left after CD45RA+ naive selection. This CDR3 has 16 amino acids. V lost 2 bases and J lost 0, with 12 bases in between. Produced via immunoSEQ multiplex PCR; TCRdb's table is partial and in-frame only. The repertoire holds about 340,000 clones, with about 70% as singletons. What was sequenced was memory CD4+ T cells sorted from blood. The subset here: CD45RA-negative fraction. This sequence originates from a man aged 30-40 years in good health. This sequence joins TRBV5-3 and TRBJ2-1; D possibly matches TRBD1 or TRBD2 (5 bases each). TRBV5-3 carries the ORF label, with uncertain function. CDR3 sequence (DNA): TGTGCCAGAAGCTTAACAGGACTCAGCTCCTACAATGAGCAGTTCTTC. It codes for CARSLTGLSSYNEQFF.